The rows below give T cell receptor beta chains drawn from one sample of a study of identical twins. TCRdb reanalysed the 5' RACE reads using MiXCR and keeps one entry per CDR3 protein. The table shows 200,000 to 250,000 distinct CDR3 sequences, with roughly 7% occurring only once. Another study also made use of these data, one on yellow fever vaccine responses in identical twins.

Sequenced input: memory (CD45RO+) T cells sorted from blood. These receptors were taken from a woman aged 18-29 years in good health. The CDR3 runs from the conserved cysteine through the conserved F or W.

J gene: TRBJ2-2
V gene: TRBV7-2
CDR3 protein: CASRPPAGSAGELFF

J gene: TRBJ2-1
V gene: TRBV5-1
CDR3 protein: CASSFWQGYNEQFF

J gene: TRBJ2-1
V gene: TRBV20-1
CDR3 protein: CSARDSVSGGPGNEQFF

J gene: TRBJ2-3
V gene: TRBV4-2
CDR3 protein: CASSPQLAGPDTQYF

J gene: TRBJ2-7
V gene: TRBV6-6
CDR3 protein: CASTRGSSYEQYF

J gene: TRBJ2-1
V gene: TRBV6-1
CDR3 protein: CASRPAGGSSYNEQFF

J gene: TRBJ2-7
V gene: TRBV7-8
CDR3 protein: CASSPREGRASYEQYF

J gene: TRBJ2-5
V gene: TRBV5-1
CDR3 protein: CASSNTGLRETQYF

J gene: TRBJ2-2
V gene: TRBV5-8
CDR3 protein: CASSLLQGYTGELFF

J gene: TRBJ1-6
V gene: TRBV15
CDR3 protein: CATSRDNRSSYNSPLHF

J gene: TRBJ2-7
V gene: TRBV20-1
CDR3 protein: CSARAAAVRTSSYEQYF

J gene: TRBJ2-1
V gene: TRBV5-1
CDR3 protein: CASSLVVTGYNEQFF

J gene: TRBJ2-3
V gene: TRBV6-1
CDR3 protein: CASSQTRGHGDTQYF

J gene: TRBJ2-3
V gene: TRBV3-1
CDR3 protein: CASSRTGAPTDTQYF

J gene: TRBJ2-1
V gene: TRBV5-5
CDR3 protein: CASSLSVYNEQFF

J gene: TRBJ1-1
V gene: TRBV9
CDR3 protein: CASSEGQATEAFF

J gene: TRBJ2-5
V gene: TRBV7-9
CDR3 protein: CASSLRIGEPQETQYF

J gene: TRBJ2-6
V gene: TRBV12-3/TRBV12-4
CDR3 protein: CASSGNTGGANVLTF

J gene: TRBJ1-3
V gene: TRBV20-1
CDR3 protein: CSARSFSPGNTIYF

J gene: TRBJ1-6
V gene: TRBV5-1
CDR3 protein: CASSWDRLSSYNSPLHF

J gene: TRBJ1-5
V gene: TRBV12-3/TRBV12-4
CDR3 protein: CASSLMDNKPQHF

J gene: TRBJ1-4
V gene: TRBV2
CDR3 protein: CASRGGRIEKLFF

J gene: TRBJ1-6
V gene: TRBV6-2/TRBV6-3
CDR3 protein: CASSPGGEASPLHF

J gene: TRBJ2-3
V gene: TRBV29-1
CDR3 protein: CSVTAISSGPTDTQYF

J gene: TRBJ2-6
V gene: TRBV19
CDR3 protein: CASSIVGLAFGANVLTF

J gene: TRBJ2-7
V gene: TRBV7-8
CDR3 protein: CASSLRSAVPYEQYF

J gene: TRBJ2-7
V gene: TRBV7-6
CDR3 protein: CASSLEGGGYEQYF

J gene: TRBJ2-3
V gene: TRBV11-2
CDR3 protein: CASRRGLAGEASTDTQYF

J gene: TRBJ2-5
V gene: TRBV7-6
CDR3 protein: CASSLAVGLAETQYF

J gene: TRBJ1-6
V gene: TRBV5-6
CDR3 protein: CASTRQGLYSPLHF

J gene: TRBJ2-1
V gene: TRBV4-2
CDR3 protein: CASSQGLAGGFNEQFF

J gene: TRBJ1-2
V gene: TRBV10-3
CDR3 protein: CAISESDRTVYGYTF

J gene: TRBJ2-1
V gene: TRBV3-1
CDR3 protein: CASSQGRLLGNEQFF

J gene: TRBJ2-1
V gene: TRBV29-1
CDR3 protein: CSGGARPAFDEQFF

J gene: TRBJ1-5
V gene: TRBV4-1
CDR3 protein: CASSQDGTGRYSNQPQHF

J gene: TRBJ1-1
V gene: TRBV12-3/TRBV12-4
CDR3 protein: CASGPGAEGTTEAFF

J gene: TRBJ2-2
V gene: TRBV6-5
CDR3 protein: CASSLEAGGPGELFF

J gene: TRBJ2-1
V gene: TRBV18
CDR3 protein: CASSPGLAITEQFF

J gene: TRBJ2-2
V gene: TRBV7-9
CDR3 protein: CASSKGQNTGELFF

J gene: TRBJ1-6
V gene: TRBV5-6
CDR3 protein: CASSTSTGSLHF

J gene: TRBJ1-3
V gene: TRBV6-1
CDR3 protein: CASGGRSSSGNTIYF